This T cell receptor beta chain was recorded in a study of Tregs in tolerant kidney transplant recipients. Whole-study findings and limits: Biological reproducibility was not directly addressed in this study. Tolerant patients' donor-specific Tregs expanded beyond overall Tregs, suggesting antigen-driven growth. Activated donor B cell expansion appeared to reveal the most relevant donor-specific TCRbeta repertoire.

Of note for this clone: The antigen remains undetermined.

This table comes from immunoSEQ multiplex PCR, and its TCRdb copy is limited to in-frame clones, with some not included. The data contain about 100,000 clones, roughly 93% of them seen just once; the ten biggest clones take up more than 1.5%. Germline loops: CDR1 LGHNA, CDR2 YNFKEQ. This CDR3 is 17 amino acids long. With 4 bases clipped from V and 0 bases from J, the junction kept 9 bases outside the gene matches. Related graft donors supplied nonmyeloablative bone marrow transplants, and mixed chimerism was transient. CD4+CD25+CD127- Tregs, CD4+CD25- non-Tregs, CD4 and CD8 cells were sorted. This clonotype originated in a human patient who received a combined kidney and bone marrow transplant. Certain T cells may be donor cells from the graft. V usage is TRBV4-2 and J usage is TRBJ2-1, with TRBD2 matching over 7 bases. The sequenced sample was CD4+ T cells from blood (PBMCs), obtained 12 months after the transplant. The CDR3 sequence is CASSPLAGESSYNEQFF. The CDR3 bases are TGTGCCAGCAGCCCTTTGGCGGGGGAGAGCTCCTACAATGAGCAGTTCTTC.